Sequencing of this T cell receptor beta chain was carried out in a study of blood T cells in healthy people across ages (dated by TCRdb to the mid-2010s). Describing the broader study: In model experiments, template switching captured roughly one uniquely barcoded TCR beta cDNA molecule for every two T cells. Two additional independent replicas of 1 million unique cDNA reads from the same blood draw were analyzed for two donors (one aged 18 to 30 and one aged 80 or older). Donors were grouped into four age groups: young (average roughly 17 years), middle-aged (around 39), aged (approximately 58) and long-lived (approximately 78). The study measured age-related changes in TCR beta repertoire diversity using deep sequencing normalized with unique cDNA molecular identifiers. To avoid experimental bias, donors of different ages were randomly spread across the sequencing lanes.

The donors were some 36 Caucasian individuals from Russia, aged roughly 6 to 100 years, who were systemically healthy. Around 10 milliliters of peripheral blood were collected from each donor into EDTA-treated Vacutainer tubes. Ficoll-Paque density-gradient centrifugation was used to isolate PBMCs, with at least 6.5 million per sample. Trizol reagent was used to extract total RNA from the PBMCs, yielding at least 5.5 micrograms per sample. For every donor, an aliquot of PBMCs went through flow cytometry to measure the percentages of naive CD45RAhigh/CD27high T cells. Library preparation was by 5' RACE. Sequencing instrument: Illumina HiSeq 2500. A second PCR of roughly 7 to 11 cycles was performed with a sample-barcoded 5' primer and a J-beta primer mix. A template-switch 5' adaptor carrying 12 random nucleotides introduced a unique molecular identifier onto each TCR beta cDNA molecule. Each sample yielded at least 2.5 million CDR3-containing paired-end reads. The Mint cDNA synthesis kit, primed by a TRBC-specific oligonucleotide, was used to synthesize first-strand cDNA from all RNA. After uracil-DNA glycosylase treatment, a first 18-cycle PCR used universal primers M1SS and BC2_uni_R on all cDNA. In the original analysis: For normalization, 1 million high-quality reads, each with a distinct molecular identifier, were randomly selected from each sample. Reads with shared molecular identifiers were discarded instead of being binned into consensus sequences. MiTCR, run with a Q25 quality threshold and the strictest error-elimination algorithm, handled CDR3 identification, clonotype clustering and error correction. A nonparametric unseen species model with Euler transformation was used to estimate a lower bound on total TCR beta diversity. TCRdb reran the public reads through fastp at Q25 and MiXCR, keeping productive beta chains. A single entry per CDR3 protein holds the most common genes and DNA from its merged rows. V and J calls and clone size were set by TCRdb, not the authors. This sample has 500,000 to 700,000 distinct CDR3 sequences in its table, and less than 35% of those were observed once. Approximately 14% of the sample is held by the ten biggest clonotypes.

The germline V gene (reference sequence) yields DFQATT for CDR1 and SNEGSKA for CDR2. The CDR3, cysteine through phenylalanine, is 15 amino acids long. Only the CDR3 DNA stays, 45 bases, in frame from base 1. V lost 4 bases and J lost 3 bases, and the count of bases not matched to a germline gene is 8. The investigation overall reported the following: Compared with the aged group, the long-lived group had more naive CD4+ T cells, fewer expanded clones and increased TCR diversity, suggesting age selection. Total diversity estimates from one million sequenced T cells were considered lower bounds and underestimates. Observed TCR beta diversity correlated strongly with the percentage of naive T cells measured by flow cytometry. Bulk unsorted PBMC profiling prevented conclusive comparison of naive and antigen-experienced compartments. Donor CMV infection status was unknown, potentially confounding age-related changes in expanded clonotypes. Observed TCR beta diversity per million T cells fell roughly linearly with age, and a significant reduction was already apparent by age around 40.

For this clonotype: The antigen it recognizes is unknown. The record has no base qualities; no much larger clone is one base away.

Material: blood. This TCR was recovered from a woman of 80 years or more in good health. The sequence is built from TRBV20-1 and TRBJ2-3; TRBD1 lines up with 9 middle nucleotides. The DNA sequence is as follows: TGCAGTGCTAAGCTAGACAGGGGGGCAACAGATACGCAGTATTTT. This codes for CSAKLDRGATDTQYF.